One T cell receptor beta chain is described in this entry. Its antigen is as yet unknown. The PCR made use of 60 Vbeta and 13 Jbeta primers. The data were produced by immunoSEQ multiplex PCR, yet TCRdb's version contains in-frame clones alone and is incomplete. The sample gives roughly 180,000 clones, approximately 82% of which show up once; 1.2% is in the top ten. The data are from a study of cytomegalovirus exposure and HLA in healthy donors. With 0 bases removed from V and 4 bases from J, the gap between germline ends came to 12 bases. Per germline, CDR1 MRHNA and CDR2 SNTAGT. CDR3 length: 16 residues. General study points: In vitro testing confirmed a few CMV-associated chains as specific for CMV antigens.

Source material: PBMCs. The receptor's source is a girl aged 2 to 9 in good health and CMV-seropositive. The chain employs TRBV6-4 and TRBJ2-2; D uncertain. The CDR3, as DNA: TGTGCCAGCAGTGACTCGGGCTTATTTGGCACCGGGGAGCTGTTTTTT. Encoded protein: CASSDSGLFGTGELFF.